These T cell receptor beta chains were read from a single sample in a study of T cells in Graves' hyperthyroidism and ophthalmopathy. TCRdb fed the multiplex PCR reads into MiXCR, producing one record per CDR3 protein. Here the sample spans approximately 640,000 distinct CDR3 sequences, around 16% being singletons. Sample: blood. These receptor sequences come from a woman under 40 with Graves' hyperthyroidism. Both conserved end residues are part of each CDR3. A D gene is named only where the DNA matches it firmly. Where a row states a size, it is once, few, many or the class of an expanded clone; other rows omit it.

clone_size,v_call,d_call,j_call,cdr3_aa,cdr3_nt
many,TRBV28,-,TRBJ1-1,CASSSRGTKAFF,TGTGCCAGCAGTTCGCGAGGTACCAAAGCTTTCTTT
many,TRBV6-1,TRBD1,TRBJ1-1,CASSLDRLYTEAFF,TGTGCCAGCAGTCTGGACAGGCTGTACACTGAAGCTTTCTTT
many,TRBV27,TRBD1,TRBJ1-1,CASSFGQGARTEAFF,TGTGCCAGCAGTTTTGGACAGGGGGCTAGGACTGAAGCTTTCTTT
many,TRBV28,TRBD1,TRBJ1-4,CASSMTGGEKLFF,TGTGCCAGCAGCATGACAGGGGGCGAAAAACTGTTTTTT
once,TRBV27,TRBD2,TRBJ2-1,CASSFAGEYNEQFF,TGTGCCAGCAGTTTTGCGGGAGAGTACAATGAGCAGTTCTTC
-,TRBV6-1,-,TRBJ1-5,CASSGGERRPQHF,TGTGCCAGCAGTGGGGGGGAAAGACGGCCCCAGCATTTT
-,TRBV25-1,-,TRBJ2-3,CASSEYNSFTDTQYF,TGTGCCAGCAGTGAATATAACAGTTTCACAGATACGCAGTATTTT
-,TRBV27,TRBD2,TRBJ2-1,CATGGTSNEQFF,TGTGCCACCGGCGGGACTAGCAACGAGCAGTTCTTC
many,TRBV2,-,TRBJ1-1,CASSGGVNTEAFF,TGTGCCAGCAGTGGGGGGGTTAACACTGAAGCTTTCTTT
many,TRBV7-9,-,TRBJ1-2,CASSSVGDYGYTF,TGTGCCAGCTCGAGTGTCGGGGACTATGGCTACACCTTC
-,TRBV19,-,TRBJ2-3,CASMAGYTDTQYF,TGTGCCAGTATGGCGGGATACACAGATACGCAGTATTTT
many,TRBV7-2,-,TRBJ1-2,CASSSREKDGYTF,TGTGCCAGCAGCTCCCGGGAGAAAGATGGCTACACCTTC